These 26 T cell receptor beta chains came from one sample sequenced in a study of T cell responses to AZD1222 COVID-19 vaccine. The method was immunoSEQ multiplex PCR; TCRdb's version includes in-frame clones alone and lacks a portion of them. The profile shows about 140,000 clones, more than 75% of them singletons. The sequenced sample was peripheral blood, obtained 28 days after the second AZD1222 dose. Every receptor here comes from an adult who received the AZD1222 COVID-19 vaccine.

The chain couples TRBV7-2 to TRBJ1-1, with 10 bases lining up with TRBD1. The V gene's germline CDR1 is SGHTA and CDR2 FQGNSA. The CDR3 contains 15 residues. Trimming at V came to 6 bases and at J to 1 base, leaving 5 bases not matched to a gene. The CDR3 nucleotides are TGTGCCAGCAGGTGGACAGGGGGTGGGAACACTGAAGCTTTCTTT. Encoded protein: CASRWTGGGNTEAFF.

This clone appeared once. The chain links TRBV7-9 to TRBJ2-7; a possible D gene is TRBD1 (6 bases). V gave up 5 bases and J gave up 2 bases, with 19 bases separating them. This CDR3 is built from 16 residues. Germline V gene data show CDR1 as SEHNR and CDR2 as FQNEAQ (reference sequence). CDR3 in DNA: TGTGCCAGCAGCCCCAGGGGACGGGCTGAGCCCTACGAGCAGTACTTC. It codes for CASSPRGRAEPYEQYF.

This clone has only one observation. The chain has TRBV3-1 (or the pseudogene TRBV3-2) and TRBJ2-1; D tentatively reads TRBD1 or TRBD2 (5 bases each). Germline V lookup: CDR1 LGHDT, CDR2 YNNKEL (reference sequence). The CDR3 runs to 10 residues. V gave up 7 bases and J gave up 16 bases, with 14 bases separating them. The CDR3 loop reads CASKRGRKFF. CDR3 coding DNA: TGTGCCAGCAAGAGGGGACGGAAATTCTTC.

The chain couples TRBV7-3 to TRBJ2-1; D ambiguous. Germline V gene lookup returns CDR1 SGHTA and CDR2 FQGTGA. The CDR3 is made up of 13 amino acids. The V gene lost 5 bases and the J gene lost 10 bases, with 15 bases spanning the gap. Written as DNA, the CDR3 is TGTGCCAGCAGCCCATACTACGATCGGGAGCAGTTCTTC. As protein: CASSPYYDREQFF.

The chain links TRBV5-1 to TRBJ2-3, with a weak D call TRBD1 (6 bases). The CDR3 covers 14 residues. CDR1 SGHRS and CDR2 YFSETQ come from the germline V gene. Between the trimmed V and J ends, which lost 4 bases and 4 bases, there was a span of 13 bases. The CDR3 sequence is CASSDLQGPDTQYF. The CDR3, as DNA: TGCGCCAGCAGCGATTTACAGGGACCAGATACGCAGTATTTT.

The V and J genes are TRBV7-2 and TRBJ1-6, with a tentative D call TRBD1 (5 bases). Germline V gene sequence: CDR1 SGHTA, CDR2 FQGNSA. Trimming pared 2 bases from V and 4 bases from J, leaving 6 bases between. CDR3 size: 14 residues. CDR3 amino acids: CASSLRGYNSPLHF. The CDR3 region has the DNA TGTGCCAGCAGCTTACGGGGGTATAATTCACCCCTCCACTTT.

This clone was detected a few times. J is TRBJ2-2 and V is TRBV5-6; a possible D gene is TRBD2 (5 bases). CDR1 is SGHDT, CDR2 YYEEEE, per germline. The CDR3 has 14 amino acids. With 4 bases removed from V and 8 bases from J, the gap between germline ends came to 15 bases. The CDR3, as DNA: TGTGCCAGCAGCGGTTCTTGGCGGACTGGGGAGCTGTTTTTT. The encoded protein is CASSGSWRTGELFF.

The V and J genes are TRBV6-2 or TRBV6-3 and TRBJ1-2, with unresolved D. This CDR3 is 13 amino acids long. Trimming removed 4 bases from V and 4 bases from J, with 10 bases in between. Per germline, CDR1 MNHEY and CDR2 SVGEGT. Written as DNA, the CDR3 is TGTGCCAGCAGTTCTACTGGAACCTATGGCTACACCTTC. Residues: CASSSTGTYGYTF.

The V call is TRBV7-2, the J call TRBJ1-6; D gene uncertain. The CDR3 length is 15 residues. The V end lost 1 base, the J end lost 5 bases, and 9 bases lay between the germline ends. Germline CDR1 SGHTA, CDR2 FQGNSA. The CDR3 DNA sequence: TGTGCCAGCAGCTTAGAGGATAGGGATAATTCACCCCTCCACTTT. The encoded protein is CASSLEDRDNSPLHF.

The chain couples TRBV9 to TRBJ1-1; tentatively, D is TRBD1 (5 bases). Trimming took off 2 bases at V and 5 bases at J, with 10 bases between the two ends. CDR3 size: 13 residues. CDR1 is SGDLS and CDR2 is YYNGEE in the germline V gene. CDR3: CASSVSGRTEAFF. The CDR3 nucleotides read TGTGCCAGCAGCGTCTCAGGGCGGACTGAAGCTTTCTTT.

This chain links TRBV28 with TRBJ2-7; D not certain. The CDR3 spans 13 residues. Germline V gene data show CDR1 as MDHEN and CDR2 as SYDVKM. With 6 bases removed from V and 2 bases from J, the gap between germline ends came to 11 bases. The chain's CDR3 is CASSPHVTYEQYF. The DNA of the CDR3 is TGTGCCAGCAGCCCCCACGTTACCTACGAGCAGTACTTC.

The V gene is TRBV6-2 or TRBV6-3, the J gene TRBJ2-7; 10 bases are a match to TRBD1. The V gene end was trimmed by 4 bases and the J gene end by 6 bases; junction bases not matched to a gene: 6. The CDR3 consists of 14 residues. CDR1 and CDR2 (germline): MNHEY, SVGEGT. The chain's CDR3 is CASSSDRGRLEQYF. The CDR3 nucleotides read TGTGCCAGCAGTTCTGACAGGGGGCGCCTCGAGCAGTACTTC.

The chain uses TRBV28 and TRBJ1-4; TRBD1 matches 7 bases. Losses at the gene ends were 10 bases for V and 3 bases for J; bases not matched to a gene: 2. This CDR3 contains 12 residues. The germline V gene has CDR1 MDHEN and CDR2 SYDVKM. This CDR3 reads CATGQPNEKLFF. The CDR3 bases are TGTGCCACGGGACAGCCTAATGAAAAACTGTTTTTT.

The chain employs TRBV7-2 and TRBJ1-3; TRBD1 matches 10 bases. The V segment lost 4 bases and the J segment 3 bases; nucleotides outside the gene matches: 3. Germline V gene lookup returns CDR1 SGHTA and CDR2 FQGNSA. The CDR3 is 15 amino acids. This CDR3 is CASSSDRGYGNTIYF. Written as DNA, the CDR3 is TGTGCCAGCAGCTCGGACAGGGGGTATGGAAACACCATATATTTT.

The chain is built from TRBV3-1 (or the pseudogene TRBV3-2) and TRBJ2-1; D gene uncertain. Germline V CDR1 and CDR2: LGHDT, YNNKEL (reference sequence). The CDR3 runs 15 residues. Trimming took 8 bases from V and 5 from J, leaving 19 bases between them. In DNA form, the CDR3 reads TGTGCCAGCGGAACAACCCTAGGCGACAACAATGAGCAGTTCTTC. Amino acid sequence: CASGTTLGDNNEQFF.

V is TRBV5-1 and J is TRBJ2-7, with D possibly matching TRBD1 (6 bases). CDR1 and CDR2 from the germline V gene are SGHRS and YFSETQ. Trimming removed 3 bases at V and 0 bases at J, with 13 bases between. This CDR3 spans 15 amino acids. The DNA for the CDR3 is TGCGCCAGCAGCTCGGACAGCAGGGGCTCCTACGAGCAGTACTTC. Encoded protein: CASSSDSRGSYEQYF.

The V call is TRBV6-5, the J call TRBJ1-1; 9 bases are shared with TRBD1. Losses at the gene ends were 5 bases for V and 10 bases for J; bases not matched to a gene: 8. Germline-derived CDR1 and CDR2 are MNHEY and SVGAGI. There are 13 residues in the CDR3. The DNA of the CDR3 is TGTGCCAGCAGTCCAAACAGGGGGCGCGGAGCTTTCTTT. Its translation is CASSPNRGRGAFF.

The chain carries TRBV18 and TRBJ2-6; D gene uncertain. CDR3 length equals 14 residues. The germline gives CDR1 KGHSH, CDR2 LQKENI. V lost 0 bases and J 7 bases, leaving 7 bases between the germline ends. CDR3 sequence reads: CASSPPGIANVLTF. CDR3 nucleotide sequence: TGTGCCAGCTCACCACCGGGGATCGCCAACGTCCTGACTTTC.

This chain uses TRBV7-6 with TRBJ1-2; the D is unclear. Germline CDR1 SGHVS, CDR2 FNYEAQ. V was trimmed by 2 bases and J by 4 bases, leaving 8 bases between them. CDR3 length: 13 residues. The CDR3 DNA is TGTGCCAGCAGCTTACCAGGCTTCTATGGCTACACCTTC. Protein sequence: CASSLPGFYGYTF.

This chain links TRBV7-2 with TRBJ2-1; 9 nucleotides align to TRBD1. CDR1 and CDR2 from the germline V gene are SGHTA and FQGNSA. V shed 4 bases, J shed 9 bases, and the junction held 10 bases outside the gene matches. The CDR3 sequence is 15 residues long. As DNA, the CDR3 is TGTGCCAGCAGCTGGGGACAGGGCCTTTTGGGTGAGCAGTTCTTC. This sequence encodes CASSWGQGLLGEQFF.

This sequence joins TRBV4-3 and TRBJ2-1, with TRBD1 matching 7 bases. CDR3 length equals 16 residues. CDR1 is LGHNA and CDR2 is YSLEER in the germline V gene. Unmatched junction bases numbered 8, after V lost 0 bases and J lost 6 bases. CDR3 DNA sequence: TGCGCCAGCAGCCAAGACAGGGGGTCGGACATCAATGAGCAGTTCTTC. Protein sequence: CASSQDRGSDINEQFF.

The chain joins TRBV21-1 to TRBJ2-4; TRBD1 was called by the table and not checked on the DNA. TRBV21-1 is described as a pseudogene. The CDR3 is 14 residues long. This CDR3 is CARGTGDPENIQYF. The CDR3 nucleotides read TGTGCCAGAGGGACAGGGGACCCTGAAAACATTCAGTACTTC.

CDR3 sequence (DNA): TGTGCCAGCAGCTTAATGGTTCCTCGCTCTGGAAACACCATATATTTT. Amino acids: CASSLMVPRSGNTIYF. This chain joins TRBV11-2 and TRBJ1-3; no reliable D call. CDR3 length: 16 amino acids. In germline, CDR1 is SGHAT, CDR2 FQNNGV. V lost 2 bases to trimming and J lost 0 bases, with 11 bases between them. The full variable domain, its missing parts supplied by reference TRBV11-2 and TRBJ1-3, is EAGVAQSPRYKIIEKRQSVAFWCNPISGHATLYWYQQILGQGPKLLIQFQNNGVVDDSQLPKDRFSAERLKGVDSTLKIQPAKLEDSAVYLCASSLMVPRSGNTIYFGEGSWLTVV.

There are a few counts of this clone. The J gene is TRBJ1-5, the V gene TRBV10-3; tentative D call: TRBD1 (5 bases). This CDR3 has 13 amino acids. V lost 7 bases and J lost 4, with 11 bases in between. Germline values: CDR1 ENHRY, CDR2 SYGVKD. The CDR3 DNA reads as TGTGCCATCACCGAAGGGGCAAATCAGCCCCAGCATTTT. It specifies CAITEGANQPQHF.

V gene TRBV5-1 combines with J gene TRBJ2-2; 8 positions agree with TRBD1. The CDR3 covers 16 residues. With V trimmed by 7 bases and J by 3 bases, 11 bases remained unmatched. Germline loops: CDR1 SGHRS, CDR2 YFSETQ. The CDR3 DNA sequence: TGCGCCAGCTCCGACCGGACAGGGAGCGACACCGGGGAGCTGTTTTTT. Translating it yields CASSDRTGSDTGELFF.

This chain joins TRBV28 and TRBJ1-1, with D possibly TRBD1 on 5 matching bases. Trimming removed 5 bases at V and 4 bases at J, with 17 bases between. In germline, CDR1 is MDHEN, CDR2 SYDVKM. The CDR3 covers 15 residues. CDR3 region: CASSRGDGGGTEAFF. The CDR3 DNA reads TGTGCCAGCAGTCGGGGGGACGGGGGAGGCACTGAAGCTTTCTTT.